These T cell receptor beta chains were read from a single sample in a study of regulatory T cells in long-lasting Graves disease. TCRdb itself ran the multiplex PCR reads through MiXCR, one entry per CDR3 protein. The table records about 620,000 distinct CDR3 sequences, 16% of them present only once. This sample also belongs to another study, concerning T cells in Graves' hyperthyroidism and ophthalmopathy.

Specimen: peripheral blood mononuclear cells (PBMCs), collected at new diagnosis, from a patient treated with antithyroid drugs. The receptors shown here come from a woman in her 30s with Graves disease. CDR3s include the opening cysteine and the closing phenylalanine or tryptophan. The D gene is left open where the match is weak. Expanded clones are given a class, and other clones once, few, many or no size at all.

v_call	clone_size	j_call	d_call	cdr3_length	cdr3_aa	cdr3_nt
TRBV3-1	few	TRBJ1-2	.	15	CATQDTPAFNYGYTF	TGTGCCACCCAGGACACGCCGGCCTTCAACTATGGCTACACCTTC
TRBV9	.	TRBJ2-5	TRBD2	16	CASSVGSRGLGETQYF	TGTGCCAGCAGCGTAGGGAGTAGGGGACTAGGGGAGACCCAGTACTTC
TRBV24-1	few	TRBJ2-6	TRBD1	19	CATSDYGTGGPPGANVLTF	TGTGCCACCAGTGACTATGGGACAGGGGGCCCTCCTGGGGCCAACGTCCTGACTTTC
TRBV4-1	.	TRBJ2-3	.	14	CASSQANVLDTQYF	TGCGCCAGCAGCCAAGCAAATGTATTAGATACGCAGTATTTT
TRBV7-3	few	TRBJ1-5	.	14	CASSPGPPNQPQHF	TGTGCCAGCAGCCCCGGACCGCCGAATCAGCCCCAGCATTTT
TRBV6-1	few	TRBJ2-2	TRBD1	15	CASSEGRGLGGELFF	TGTGCCAGCAGTGAAGGCAGGGGGTTAGGCGGGGAGCTGTTTTTT
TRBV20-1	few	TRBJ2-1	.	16	CSARLYVTGNYNEQFF	TGCAGTGCTAGGTTATACGTGACAGGTAATTACAATGAGCAGTTCTTC
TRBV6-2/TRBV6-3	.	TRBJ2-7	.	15	CASSARGQGSYEQYF	TGTGCCAGCAGTGCCCGAGGGCAGGGGTCCTACGAGCAGTACTTC
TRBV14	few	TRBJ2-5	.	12	CASSRVWETQYF	TGTGCCAGCAGCCGGGTGTGGGAGACCCAGTACTTC
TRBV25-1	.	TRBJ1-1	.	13	CASSEWDGFEAFF	TGTGCCAGCAGTGAATGGGACGGCTTTGAAGCTTTCTTT
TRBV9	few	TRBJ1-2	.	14	CASSVGTGYYGYTF	TGTGCCAGCAGCGTAGGTACAGGCTACTATGGCTACACCTTC
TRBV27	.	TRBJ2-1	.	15	CASRSGTGSYNEQFF	TGTGCCAGCAGGAGTGGAACGGGGTCCTACAATGAGCAGTTCTTC
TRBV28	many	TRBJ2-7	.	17	CASSGHGAGRGSYEQYF	TGTGCCAGCAGTGGGCACGGGGCAGGGCGAGGTTCCTACGAGCAGTACTTC
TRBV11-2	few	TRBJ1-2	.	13	CASSLAPTDGYTF	TGTGCCAGCAGCTTAGCGCCCACCGATGGCTACACCTTC
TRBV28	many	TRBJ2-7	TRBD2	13	CASSLVLAGDGYF	TGTGCCAGCAGTTTAGTACTAGCGGGAGACGGGTACTTC
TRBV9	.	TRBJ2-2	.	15	CASSVEPDPTGELFF	TGTGCCAGCAGCGTAGAGCCGGACCCTACCGGGGAGCTGTTTTTT
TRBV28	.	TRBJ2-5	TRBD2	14	CASKIGGKGETQYF	TGTGCCAGCAAGATCGGGGGGAAGGGAGAGACCCAGTACTTC
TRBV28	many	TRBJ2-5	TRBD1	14	CASSSRQGEGDQYF	TGTGCCAGCAGCAGCCGACAGGGGGAGGGGGACCAGTACTTC
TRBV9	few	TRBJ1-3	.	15	CASSVGSLSGNTIYF	TGTGCCAGCAGCGTCGGGTCCCTCTCTGGAAACACCATATATTTT
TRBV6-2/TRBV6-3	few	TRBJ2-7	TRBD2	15	CASSYEGGSSYEQYF	TGTGCCAGCAGTTACGAGGGCGGGAGCTCCTACGAGCAGTACTTC
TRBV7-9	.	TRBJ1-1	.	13	CASSLVRDNEAFF	TGTGCCAGCAGCTTAGTACGGGACAATGAAGCTTTCTTT
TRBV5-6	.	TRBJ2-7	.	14	CASSATGRRNEQYF	TGTGCCAGCAGCGCGACAGGGAGGAGAAACGAGCAGTACTTC